The 7 T cell receptor beta chains below were found in one sample sequenced in a study of patients and donors after allogeneic stem cell transplantation. In TCRdb, the RT-PCR reads were re-called with MiXCR into one record per CDR3 protein. The sample shows approximately 200,000 distinct CDR3 sequences, 35% to 45% of them seen only once. The sample consisted of blood, either unsorted or a sorted T cell fraction (not recorded which). These TCRs come from a human donor who was either an allogeneic HSCT recipient or a stem cell or donor lymphocyte infusion donor (not recorded which). It is not recorded whose cells these are; they may come from a transplant donor.

This clonotype came up a few times. A read error may account for a junction end that differs from germline. The chain joins TRBV7-6 to TRBJ1-5; D gene ambiguous. This CDR3 comprises 13 residues. Germline-derived CDR1 and CDR2 are SGHVS and FNYEAQ. The CDR3 DNA is TGTGCCAGCAGCTTGGGGAGCAAACAGCCCCAGCATTTT. Encoded protein: CASSLGSKQPQHF.

Only a few counts were recorded for this clonotype. The V gene is TRBV4-1, the J gene TRBJ1-5; D not resolved. The CDR3 extends over 15 amino acids. The V and J ends lost 3 bases and 1 base respectively, with 10 bases between them. Per germline, CDR1 MGHRA and CDR2 YSYEKL. CDR3 sequence: CASSQRDGSNQPQHF. CDR3 bases: TGCGCCAGCAGCCAGAGAGATGGAAGCAATCAGCCCCAGCATTTT.

This clonotype was counted a few times. The rearrangement joins TRBV20-1 to TRBJ2-7, with 7 bases that match TRBD1. There are 14 residues in the CDR3. Germline CDR1 is DFQATT and CDR2 is SNEGSKA (reference sequence). J was trimmed by 2 bases and V by 1 base; bases with no gene match: 5. In DNA, the CDR3 is TGCAGTGCTAGAGGGACAGGCTATACCTACGAGCAGTACTTC. It encodes CSARGTGYTYEQYF.

This clonotype showed up just a few times. This CDR3 reads CASSPGTGGGEKLFF. DNA of the CDR3: TGTGCCAGCAGCCCTGGGACAGGGGGTGGTGAAAAACTGTTTTTT. This chain uses TRBV7-2 with TRBJ1-4; 11 bases are shared with TRBD1. CDR3 length equals 15 residues. Germline V gene lookup returns CDR1 SGHTA and CDR2 FQGNSA. Trimming cost V 5 bases and J 7 bases; bases outside gene matches: 6.

At least ten counts were recorded for this clonotype. The genes are TRBV28 and TRBJ1-2; D remains unclear. Trimming took 4 bases from V and 8 from J, leaving 23 bases between them. Germline assignment: CDR1 MDHEN and CDR2 SYDVKM. The CDR3 has 16 residues. The DNA of the CDR3 is TGTGCCAGCAGTTCGTACCCCTGGGCCTCGGTGGGAGGCTACACCTTC. This codes for CASSSYPWASVGGYTF.

In this sample, this clonotype turned up a few times. This chain links TRBV5-5 with TRBJ1-5; perhaps TRBD1 as D (6 bases). Deletions cut 3 bases from V and 1 base from J, with 11 bases between. CDR1 and CDR2 from the germline V gene are SGHKS and YYEKEE (reference sequence). This CDR3 region has 15 residues. CDR3 sequence (DNA): TGTGCCAGCAGCTGGGGAACAGGGAGCAATCAGCCCCAGCATTTT. It yields the protein CASSWGTGSNQPQHF.

This clonotype turned up a few times. The CDR3 protein is CATSDRRGGTEAFF. CDR3 bases: TGTGCCACCAGTGATCGCAGGGGTGGCACTGAAGCTTTCTTT. This chain joins TRBV24-1 and TRBJ1-1; D is possibly TRBD1 (6 bases). Germline V CDR1 and CDR2: KGHDR, SFDVKD. This CDR3 region has 14 residues. V lost 3 bases and J 4 bases, leaving 11 bases between the germline ends.